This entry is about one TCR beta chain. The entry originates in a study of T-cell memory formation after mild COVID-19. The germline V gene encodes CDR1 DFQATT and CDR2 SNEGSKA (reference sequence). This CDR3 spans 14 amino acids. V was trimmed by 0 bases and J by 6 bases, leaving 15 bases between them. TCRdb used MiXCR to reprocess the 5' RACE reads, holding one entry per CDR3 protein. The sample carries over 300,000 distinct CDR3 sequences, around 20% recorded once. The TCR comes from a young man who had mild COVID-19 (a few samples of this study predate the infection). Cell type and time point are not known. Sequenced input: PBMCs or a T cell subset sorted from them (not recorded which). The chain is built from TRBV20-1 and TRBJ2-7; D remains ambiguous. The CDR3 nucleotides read TGCAGTGCTAGAGATTCCATTAAGGCCCCCGAGCAGTACTTC. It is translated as CSARDSIKAPEQYF.